The 23 T cell receptor beta chains presented below share a single source sample, sequenced in a study of PD-L1 blockade in urothelial cancer. Clones were read by immunoSEQ multiplex PCR, and TCRdb kept only the in-frame ones, dropping some. The sample lists 45,000 to 50,000 clones, approximately 88% occurring once. The sample consisted of PBMCs, taken around atezolizumab (anti-PD-L1) treatment. These receptors originate from a man older than 75 with urothelial cancer.

This chain connects TRBV15 to TRBJ1-5; tentative D call: TRBD1 (6 bases). Germline-derived CDR1 and CDR2 are LNHNV and YYDKDF (reference sequence). This CDR3 has 16 amino acids. Trimming cost V 1 base and J 4 bases, with 14 bases left between them. The CDR3 protein is CATSRGDRRSNQPQHF. As DNA, the CDR3 is TGTGCCACCAGCAGAGGTGACAGGCGAAGTAATCAGCCCCAGCATTTT.

The V call is TRBV5-1, the J call TRBJ1-4; 8 bases agree with TRBD1. Germline values: CDR1 SGHRS, CDR2 YFSETQ. V lost 4 bases, J lost 5 bases, and 4 bases stayed unmatched. This CDR3 region has 14 residues. The CDR3 bases are TGCGCCAGCAGCGCGGGACAGGAGAATGAAAAACTGTTTTTT. Amino acids: CASSAGQENEKLFF.

The chain recombines TRBV29-1 with TRBJ2-3; D is uncertain. From germline, CDR1 is SQVTM and CDR2 ANQGSEA. V lost 3 bases and J lost 2, with 6 bases in between. The CDR3 consists of 12 residues. The CDR3 loop reads CSVEADTDTQYF. For the CDR3, the DNA is TGCAGCGTTGAGGCCGACACAGATACGCAGTATTTT.

The genes are TRBV30 and TRBJ2-2; no clear D. This CDR3 is 16 amino acids long. V lost 0 bases to trimming and J lost 6 bases, with 17 bases between them. Looked up from germline, CDR1 is GTSNPN and CDR2 is SVGIG (reference sequence). CDR3 nucleotides: TGTGCCTGGAGTGTACTCAGACTCGGCTCCGCCGGGGAGCTGTTTTTT. Translating it yields CAWSVLRLGSAGELFF.

The chain links TRBV11-2 to TRBJ2-7; tentatively, D is TRBD2 (6 bases). Trimming took off 4 bases at V and 4 bases at J, with 14 bases between the two ends. This CDR3 has 14 residues. Per the germline V gene, CDR1 is SGHAT and CDR2 is FQNNGV. The CDR3 bases are TGTGCCAGCAGCTGGAGCGGCGGGGTTTACGAGCAGTACTTC. It specifies CASSWSGGVYEQYF.

For the CDR3, the DNA is TGCGCCAGCAGCTGGGGACTAGCGGGAGGTGGGAGCTCCTACGAGCAGTACTTC. Protein sequence: CASSWGLAGGGSSYEQYF. This sequence joins TRBV5-1 and TRBJ2-7; 15 bases are a match to TRBD2. This CDR3 has 18 amino acids. Unmatched junction bases numbered 7, after V lost 3 bases and J lost 0 bases. Germline V lookup: CDR1 SGHRS, CDR2 YFSETQ.

This clone has a single count. V usage is TRBV5-1 and J usage is TRBJ2-7; 9 bases map to TRBD1. Germline V gene sequence: CDR1 SGHRS, CDR2 YFSETQ. The ends lost 4 bases at V and 6 bases at J; junction bases unmatched: 8. The CDR3 is 14 amino acids. DNA for the CDR3: TGCGCCAGCAGCCCCGGGACAGGGCTGCTCGAGCAGTACTTC. Encoded protein: CASSPGTGLLEQYF.

V gene TRBV27 combines with J gene TRBJ2-1, with 9 nucleotides matching TRBD2. Germline CDR1 and CDR2: MNHEY and SMNVEV (reference sequence). The CDR3 covers 13 residues. V lost 7 bases and J lost 6; bases outside the gene matches: 4. The DNA for the CDR3 is TGTGCCAGCAAAGCGGGAGGTGGCAATGAGCAGTTCTTC. Amino acids: CASKAGGGNEQFF.

The rearrangement uses TRBV6-4 and TRBJ2-1; TRBD2 is a possible D gene (6 bases). Germline lookup yields CDR1 MRHNA and CDR2 SNTAGT. V lost 4 bases to trimming and J lost 2 bases, with 15 bases between them. The CDR3 has 16 amino acids. The CDR3 DNA is TGTGCCAGCAGTGCCTATAGCGGTACTCCCTACAATGAGCAGTTCTTC. It yields the protein CASSAYSGTPYNEQFF.

The rearrangement uses TRBV6-5 and TRBJ2-7; 7 nucleotides match TRBD1. Unmatched junction bases numbered 4, after V lost 2 bases and J lost 6 bases. This CDR3 region has 13 residues. Per the germline V gene, CDR1 is MNHEY and CDR2 is SVGAGI. The CDR3 coding sequence is TGTGCCAGCAGTTACGCCGGGACAGTCGAGCAGTACTTC. Protein product: CASSYAGTVEQYF.

The chain joins TRBV5-1 to TRBJ2-5; TRBD2 matches at 11 bases. V dropped 2 bases and J dropped 4; count of bases not matched to a gene: 4. The CDR3 has 15 residues. Looked up from germline, CDR1 is SGHRS and CDR2 is YFSETQ. The CDR3 sequence: CASSFSGRAPETQYF. Here the CDR3 DNA reads TGCGCCAGCAGCTTTAGCGGGAGGGCCCCAGAGACCCAGTACTTC.

This clone came up once. The chain is built from TRBV15 and TRBJ2-2; TRBD2 aligns across 12 bases. Germline CDR1 is LNHNV and CDR2 is YYDKDF (reference sequence). This CDR3 is 17 amino acids long. V was pared by 0 bases and J by 5 bases, with 4 bases of the junction left unmatched. This chain's CDR3 is CATSRDPSGRVTGELFF. The CDR3 region has the DNA TGTGCCACCAGCAGAGACCCTAGCGGGAGGGTAACCGGGGAGCTGTTTTTT.

V and J are TRBV11-2 and TRBJ2-5; 7 bases line up with TRBD2. Looked up from germline, CDR1 is SGHAT and CDR2 is FQNNGV. The CDR3 runs to 18 residues. The junction had 22 bases not matched to a gene; V was cut back by 5 bases and J by 7 bases. This CDR3 is CASSPRRSQRGGHGTQYF. CDR3 sequence (DNA): TGTGCCAGCAGCCCCAGAAGGAGCCAGCGGGGAGGACACGGGACCCAGTACTTC.

CDR3 DNA: TGTGCCAGCAGTGGACGACAGAATAGCAATCAGCCCCAGCATTTT. Encoded protein: CASSGRQNSNQPQHF. The chain uses TRBV6-1 and TRBJ1-5; a possible D gene is TRBD1 (5 bases). Looked up from germline, CDR1 is MNHNS and CDR2 is SASEGT. Between the trimmed V and J ends, which lost 4 bases and 0 bases, there was a span of 10 bases. The CDR3 has 15 amino acids.

The CDR3 DNA sequence: TGTGCCAGCAGTTACTCGTCCAGGGTCTCTGGAAACACCATATATTTT. Residues: CASSYSSRVSGNTIYF. This rearrangement joins TRBV6-5 to TRBJ1-3; D may be TRBD1 (5 bases). The CDR3 extends over 16 amino acids. Germline CDR1 and CDR2: MNHEY and SVGAGI. The V and J ends lost 0 bases and 0 bases respectively, with 9 bases between them.

V usage is TRBV19 and J usage is TRBJ1-4; 9 bases align to TRBD1. Germline assignment: CDR1 LNHDA and CDR2 SQIVND (reference sequence). The CDR3 runs to 14 residues. V was clipped by 5 bases and J by 5 bases; unmatched bases: 3. CDR3 DNA: TGTGCCAGTAGTTTCGGACAGGGGAATGAAAAACTGTTTTTT. Translating gives CASSFGQGNEKLFF. Drawing the rest from reference TRBV19 and TRBJ1-4, the complete variable domain is DGGITQSPKYLFRKEGQNVTLSCEQNLNHDAMYWYRQDPGQGLRLIYYSQIVNDFQKGDIAEGYSVSREKKESFPLTVTSAQKNPTAFYLCASSFGQGNEKLFFGSGTQLSVL.

The rearrangement joins TRBV29-1 to TRBJ1-1, with D perhaps matching TRBD1 (5 bases). CDR1 SQVTM and CDR2 ANQGSEA come from the germline V gene. Trimming took off 4 bases at V and 2 bases at J, with 11 bases between the two ends. CDR3 length: 13 amino acids. CDR3 amino acids: CSVAGPGNTEAFF. CDR3 sequence (DNA): TGCAGCGTTGCAGGGCCAGGAAACACTGAAGCTTTCTTT.

The rearrangement joins TRBV7-2 to TRBJ2-5; the match to TRBD2 covers 12 bases. The CDR3 runs to 15 residues. V was pared by 5 bases and J by 3 bases, with 4 bases of the junction left unmatched. CDR1 and CDR2 (germline): SGHTA, FQGNSA. DNA for the CDR3: TGTGCCAGCAGCACTAGCGGGAGGACGGAAGAGACCCAGTACTTC. Translating gives CASSTSGRTEETQYF.

The V call is TRBV6-6, the J call TRBJ1-1, with 8 bases matching TRBD1. CDR1 is MNHNY and CDR2 is SVGAGI in the germline V gene (reference sequence). This CDR3 spans 15 amino acids. J was trimmed by 5 bases and V by 0 bases; bases with no gene match: 5. The CDR3 loop reads CASSYSNRGGTEAFF. The CDR3 DNA reads as TGTGCCAGCAGTTACTCGAACAGGGGGGGGACTGAAGCTTTCTTT.

The table lists this clone with a few counts. V and J are TRBV23-1 and TRBJ2-7; D not certain. TRBV23-1 counts as an open reading frame of uncertain function. Trimming took 7 bases from V and 3 from J, leaving 16 bases between them. The length of the CDR3 is 14 residues. The CDR3 region has the DNA TGCGCCAGCACCCCGGAGTGGCTGCTCTACGAGCAGTACTTC. This encodes CASTPEWLLYEQYF.

CDR3 in DNA: TGTGCCAGCTCGTACCAACAACAGGGAACTAATGAAAAACTGTTTTTT. It encodes CASSYQQQGTNEKLFF. This chain connects TRBV18 to TRBJ1-4; tentative D call: TRBD1 (6 bases). This CDR3 spans 16 amino acids. Germline-derived CDR1 and CDR2 are KGHSH and LQKENI. V dropped 6 bases and J dropped 1 base, with 15 bases sitting between them.

This chain joins TRBV7-2 and TRBJ2-3; D is unclear. The CDR3 length is 13 residues. The germline CDR1 and CDR2 sequences are SGHTA and FQGNSA. The ends were cut back, 2 bases at V and 2 bases at J, with 5 bases in the middle. CDR3 loop: CASSLIYTDTQYF. In DNA, the CDR3 is TGTGCCAGCAGCTTAATCTACACAGATACGCAGTATTTT.

J is TRBJ2-7 and V is TRBV10-2; a weak D match, TRBD2 (5 bases). Trimming took off 4 bases at V and 0 bases at J, with 10 bases between the two ends. The length of the CDR3 is 14 residues. Per germline, CDR1 WSHSY and CDR2 SAAADI. The CDR3, as DNA: TGCGCCAGCAGTGCTGTAGGGAGCTCCTACGAGCAGTACTTC. This encodes CASSAVGSSYEQYF.